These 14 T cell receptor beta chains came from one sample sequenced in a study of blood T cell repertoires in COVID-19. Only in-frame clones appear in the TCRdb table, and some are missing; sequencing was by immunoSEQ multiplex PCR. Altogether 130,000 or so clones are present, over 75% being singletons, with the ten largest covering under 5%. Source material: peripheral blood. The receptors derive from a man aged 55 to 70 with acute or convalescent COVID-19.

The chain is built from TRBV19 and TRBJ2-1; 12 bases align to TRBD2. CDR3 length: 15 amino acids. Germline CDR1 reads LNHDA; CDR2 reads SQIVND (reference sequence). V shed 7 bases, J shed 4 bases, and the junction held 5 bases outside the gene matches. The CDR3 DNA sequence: TGTGCCAGTACTCCGGGGACTAGCGGGTACAATGAGCAGTTCTTC. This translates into CASTPGTSGYNEQFF.

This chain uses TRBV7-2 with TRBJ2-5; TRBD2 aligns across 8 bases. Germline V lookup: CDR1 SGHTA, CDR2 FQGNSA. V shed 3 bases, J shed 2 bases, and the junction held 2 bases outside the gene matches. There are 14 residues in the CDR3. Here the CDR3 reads CASSFIAGQETQYF. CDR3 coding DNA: TGTGCCAGCAGCTTTATAGCGGGACAAGAGACCCAGTACTTC.

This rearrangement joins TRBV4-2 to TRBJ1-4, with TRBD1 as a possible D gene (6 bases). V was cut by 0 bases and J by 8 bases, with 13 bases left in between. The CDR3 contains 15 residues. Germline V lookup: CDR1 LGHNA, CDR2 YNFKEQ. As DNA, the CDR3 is TGTGCCAGCAGCCAAGATCTAGGGGGAAGGGAAAAACTGTTTTTT. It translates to CASSQDLGGREKLFF.

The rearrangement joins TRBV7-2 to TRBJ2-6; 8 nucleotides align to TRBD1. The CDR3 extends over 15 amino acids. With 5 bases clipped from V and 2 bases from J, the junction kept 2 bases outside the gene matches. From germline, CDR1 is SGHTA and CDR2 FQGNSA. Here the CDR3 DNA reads TGTGCCAGCAGCACACAGGGGGCTGGGGCCAACGTCCTGACTTTC. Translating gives CASSTQGAGANVLTF.

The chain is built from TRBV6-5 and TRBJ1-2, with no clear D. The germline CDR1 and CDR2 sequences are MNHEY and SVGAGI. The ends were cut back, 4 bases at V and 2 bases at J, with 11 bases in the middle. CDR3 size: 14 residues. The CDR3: CASSSWALNYGYTF. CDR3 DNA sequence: TGTGCCAGCAGTTCCTGGGCCTTGAACTATGGCTACACCTTC.

The CDR3 spells CASSLNRVGEQYF. The DNA for the CDR3 is TGTGCCAGCAGTTTAAACAGGGTGGGCGAGCAGTACTTC. The J gene is TRBJ2-7, the V gene TRBV27; D is possibly TRBD1 (6 bases). The CDR3 is 13 amino acids. CDR1 MNHEY and CDR2 SMNVEV come from the germline V gene (reference sequence). V shed 2 bases and J shed 6 bases, with 11 bases lying between them.

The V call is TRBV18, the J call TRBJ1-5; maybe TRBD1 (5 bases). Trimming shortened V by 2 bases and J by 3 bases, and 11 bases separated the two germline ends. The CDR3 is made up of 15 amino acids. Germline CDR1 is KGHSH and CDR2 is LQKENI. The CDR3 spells CASSPAGGDNQPQHF. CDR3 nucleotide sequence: TGTGCCAGCTCACCAGCGGGGGGAGACAATCAGCCCCAGCATTTT.

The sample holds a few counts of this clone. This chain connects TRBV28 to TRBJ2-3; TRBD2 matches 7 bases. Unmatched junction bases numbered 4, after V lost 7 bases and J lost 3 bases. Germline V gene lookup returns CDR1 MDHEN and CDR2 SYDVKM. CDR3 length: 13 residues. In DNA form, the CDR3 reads TGTGCCAGCAAGGCTAGCGGAACAGATACGCAGTATTTT. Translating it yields CASKASGTDTQYF.

CDR3 protein: CAWSVSSGGTDTQYF. The CDR3 nucleotides read TGTGCCTGGAGTGTCTCTAGCGGAGGCACAGATACGCAGTATTTT. This chain uses TRBV30 with TRBJ2-3, with 7 bases lining up with TRBD2. This CDR3 spans 15 amino acids. Looked up from germline, CDR1 is GTSNPN and CDR2 is SVGIG (reference sequence). Unmatched junction bases numbered 4, after V lost 0 bases and J lost 1 base.

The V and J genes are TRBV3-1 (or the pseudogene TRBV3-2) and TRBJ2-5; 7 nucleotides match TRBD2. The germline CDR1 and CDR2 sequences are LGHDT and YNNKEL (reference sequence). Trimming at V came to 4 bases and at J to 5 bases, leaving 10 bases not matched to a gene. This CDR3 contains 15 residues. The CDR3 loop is CASSRAGESRETQYF. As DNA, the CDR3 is TGTGCCAGCAGCCGTGCGGGGGAGTCGAGGGAGACCCAGTACTTC.

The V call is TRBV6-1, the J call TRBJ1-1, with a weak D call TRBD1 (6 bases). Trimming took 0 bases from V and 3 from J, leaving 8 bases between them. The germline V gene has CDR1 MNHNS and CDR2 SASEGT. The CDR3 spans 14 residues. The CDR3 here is CASSEAAGDTEAFF. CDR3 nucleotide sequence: TGTGCCAGCAGTGAAGCGGCAGGGGACACTGAAGCTTTCTTT.

This CDR3 is CASSPKREVSYNEQFF. CDR3 bases: TGTGCCAGCAGTCCGAAGCGGGAGGTCTCCTACAATGAGCAGTTCTTC. This chain links TRBV28 with TRBJ2-1; 9 positions agree with TRBD2. With 5 bases clipped from V and 0 bases from J, the junction kept 5 bases outside the gene matches. This CDR3 is 16 amino acids long. CDR1 is MDHEN, CDR2 SYDVKM, per germline.

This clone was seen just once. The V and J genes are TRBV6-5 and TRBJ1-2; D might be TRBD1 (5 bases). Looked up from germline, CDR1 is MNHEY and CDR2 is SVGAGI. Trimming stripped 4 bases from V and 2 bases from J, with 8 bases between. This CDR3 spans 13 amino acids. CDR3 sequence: CASSSDKNYGYTF. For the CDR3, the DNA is TGTGCCAGCAGTTCGGACAAGAACTATGGCTACACCTTC.

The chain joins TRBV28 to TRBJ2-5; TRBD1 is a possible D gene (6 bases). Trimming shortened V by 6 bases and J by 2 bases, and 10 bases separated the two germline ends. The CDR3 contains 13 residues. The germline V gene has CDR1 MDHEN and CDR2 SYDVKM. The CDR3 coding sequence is TGTGCCAGCAGCAAGGGACAACAAGAGACCCAGTACTTC. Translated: CASSKGQQETQYF. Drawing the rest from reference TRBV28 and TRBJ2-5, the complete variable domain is DVKVTQSSRYLVKRTGEKVFLECVQDMDHENMFWYRQDPGLGLRLIYFSYDVKMKEKGDIPEGYSVSREKKERFSLILESASTNQTSMYLCASSKGQQETQYFGPGTRLLVL.